What follows describes a single TCR beta chain. Other DNA sequences in the same sample also yield this CDR3. These data are taken from a study of cytomegalovirus exposure and HLA in healthy donors. Profiled with immunoSEQ multiplex PCR; TCRdb holds only in-frame clones, not every one. This table holds 75,000 to 90,000 clones, about 96% found once. The V and J ends lost 0 bases and 3 bases respectively, with 7 bases between them. CDR1 is SGHRS and CDR2 is YFSETQ in the germline V gene. CDR3 size: 14 residues. This receptor was taken from a man between 18 and 35 years old in good health and CMV-seropositive. Source material: PBMCs. The chain recombines TRBV5-1 with TRBJ1-5, with D possibly matching TRBD1 (5 bases). The CDR3 loop is CASSLGQPNQPQHF. The CDR3 bases are TGCGCCAGCAGCTTGGGACAGCCCAATCAGCCCCAGCATTTT.